Following are 5 T cell receptor beta chains from one sample sequenced in a study of regulatory and conventional T cells in RAG deficiency. Genomic DNA came from blood conventional CD4+ T cells gated CD25-low CD127-high. Sequencing was performed with immunoSEQ multiplex PCR; in TCRdb, only in-frame clones are kept and a portion is missing. In the table there are fewer than 1,500 clones, almost 80% of which are singletons. The sample was CD4+ effector T cells sorted from blood. These receptors came from a human donor with RAG deficiency presenting as severe combined immunodeficiency.

J is TRBJ2-7 and V is TRBV5-1, with D possibly TRBD1 on 6 matching bases. The CDR3 contains 13 residues. The germline gives CDR1 SGHRS, CDR2 YFSETQ. V shed 3 bases and J shed 0 bases, with 7 bases lying between them. The CDR3 nucleotides read TGCGCCAGCAGCTGGGACAACTCCTACGAGCAGTACTTC. Residues: CASSWDNSYEQYF.

The chain links TRBV29-1 to TRBJ2-5; D is ambiguous. The better agreement between TRBJ2-7 and the DNA end casts doubt on the J call. This CDR3 region has 15 residues. Germline-derived CDR1 and CDR2 are SQVTM and ANQGSEA. In nucleotides, the CDR3 is TGCAGCGTTGCCGGCCAGGCCGAATACTCATACGAGCAGTACTTC. Its translation: CSVAGQAEYSYEQYF.

The chain uses TRBV5-1 and TRBJ2-7; D perhaps matches TRBD1 (5 bases). The V and J ends lost 1 base and 2 bases respectively, with 10 bases between them. This CDR3 comprises 14 residues. Germline CDR1 and CDR2: SGHRS and YFSETQ. CDR3: CASSLRGPTYEQYF. Written as DNA, the CDR3 is TGCGCCAGCAGCTTGAGGGGCCCTACCTACGAGCAGTACTTC.

This rearrangement joins TRBV7-3 to TRBJ1-6, with D perhaps matching TRBD1 (5 bases). Per germline, CDR1 SGHTA and CDR2 FQGTGA. The length of the CDR3 is 13 residues. The germline V and J ends were trimmed by 2 bases and 9 bases, with 8 bases remaining between them. CDR3 loop: CASSLGASSPLHF. The CDR3 bases are TGTGCCAGCAGCTTAGGGGCGTCTTCACCCCTCCACTTT.

As concerns this clone: At one of its ends the junction is not consistent with the germline gene, which may arise from a read error. Other DNA sequences in this specimen translate into the identical CDR3. The chain combines TRBV27 with TRBJ1-2; possible D gene TRBD1, 5 bases. In germline, CDR1 is MNHEY, CDR2 SMNVEV (reference sequence). The CDR3 is 13 residues long. CDR3 protein: CASSLSGAYGYTF. The CDR3, as DNA: TGTGCCAGCAGCTTATCCGGGGCATATGGCTACACCTTC.